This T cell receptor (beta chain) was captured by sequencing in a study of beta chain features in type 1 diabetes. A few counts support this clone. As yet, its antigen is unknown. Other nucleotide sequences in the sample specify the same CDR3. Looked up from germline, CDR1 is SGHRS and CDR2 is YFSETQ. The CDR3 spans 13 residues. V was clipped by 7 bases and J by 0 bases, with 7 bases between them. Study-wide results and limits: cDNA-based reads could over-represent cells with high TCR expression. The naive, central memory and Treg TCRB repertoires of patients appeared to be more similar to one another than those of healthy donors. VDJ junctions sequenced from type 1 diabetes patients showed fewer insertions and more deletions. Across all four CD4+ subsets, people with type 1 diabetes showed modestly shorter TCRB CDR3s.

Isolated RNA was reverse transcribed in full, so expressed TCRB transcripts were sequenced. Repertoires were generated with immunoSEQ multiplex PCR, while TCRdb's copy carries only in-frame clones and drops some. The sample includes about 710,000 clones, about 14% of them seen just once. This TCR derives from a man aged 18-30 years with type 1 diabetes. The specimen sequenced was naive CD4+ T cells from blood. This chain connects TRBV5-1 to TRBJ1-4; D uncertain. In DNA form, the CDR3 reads TGCGCCAGCTCCGTTGCAACTAATGAAAAACTGTTTTTT. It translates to CASSVATNEKLFF.